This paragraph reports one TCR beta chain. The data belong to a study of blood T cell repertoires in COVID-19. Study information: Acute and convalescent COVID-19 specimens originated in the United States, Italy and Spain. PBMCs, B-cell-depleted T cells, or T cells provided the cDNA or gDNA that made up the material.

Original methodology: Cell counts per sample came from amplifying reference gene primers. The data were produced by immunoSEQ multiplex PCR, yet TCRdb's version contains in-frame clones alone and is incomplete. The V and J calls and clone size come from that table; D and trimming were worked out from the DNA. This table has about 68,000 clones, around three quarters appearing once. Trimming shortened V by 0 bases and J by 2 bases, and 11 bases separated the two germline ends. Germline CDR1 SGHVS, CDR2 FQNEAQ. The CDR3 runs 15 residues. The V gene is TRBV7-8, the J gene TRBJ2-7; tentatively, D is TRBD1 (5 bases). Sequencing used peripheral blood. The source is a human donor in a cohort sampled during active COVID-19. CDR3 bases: TGTGCCAGCAGCTTAGCCATTGGGGCGCCCTACGAGCAGTACTTC. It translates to CASSLAIGAPYEQYF.